These 31 T cell receptor beta chains were all obtained from the same sample, sequenced in a study of cytomegalovirus exposure and HLA in healthy donors. Sequenced by immunoSEQ multiplex PCR; TCRdb stores in-frame clones only, minus some. The table lists some 290,000 clones, approximately 86% of them singletons, with approximately 0.9% in the top ten. The sequencing input was PBMCs. Receptors originate from a man aged 25-45 years in good health and CMV-seronegative.

The chain employs TRBV30 and TRBJ2-1, with 11 bases fitting TRBD2. J lost 8 bases, V lost 0 bases, and 6 bases had no gene match. The CDR3 covers 15 residues. Germline-derived CDR1 and CDR2 are GTSNPN and SVGIG (reference sequence). The CDR3 DNA sequence: TGTGCCTGGAGTGTAGGTAGCGGGGGGGCCGATGAGCAGTTCTTC. This sequence encodes CAWSVGSGGADEQFF. Combining the CDR3 with reference TRBV30 and TRBJ2-1 gives the whole variable domain SQTIHQWPATLVQPVGSPLSLECTVEGTSNPNLYWYRQAAGRGLQLLFYSVGIGQISSEVPQNLSASRPQDRQFILSSKKLLLSDSGFYLCAWSVGSGGADEQFFGPGTRLTVL.

J is TRBJ2-5 and V is TRBV4-1; TRBD2 agrees at 12 bases. This CDR3 comprises 17 residues. V lost 0 bases and J lost 5; bases outside the gene matches: 7. Germline V gives CDR1 MGHRA, CDR2 YSYEKL. Here the CDR3 DNA reads TGCGCCAGCAGCCAAGAGGCTAGCGGGGGGGCCAGGGAGACCCAGTACTTC. This gives the protein CASSQEASGGARETQYF.

The chain's CDR3 is CASGNGQSTGELFF. As DNA, the CDR3 is TGTGCTAGTGGTAACGGACAGTCTACCGGGGAGCTGTTTTTT. V is TRBV12-5 and J is TRBJ2-2; perhaps TRBD1 as D (6 bases). Between the trimmed V and J ends, which lost 5 bases and 5 bases, there was a span of 12 bases. Germline-derived CDR1 and CDR2 are LGHNT and FRNRAP. This CDR3 is built from 14 residues.

This chain connects TRBV2 to TRBJ2-7; D perhaps matches TRBD1 (7 bases). V was cut by 0 bases and J by 6 bases, with 15 bases left in between. CDR1 and CDR2 from the germline V gene are SNHLY and FYNNEI. The CDR3 totals 15 residues. The CDR3 sequence is CASSEARAGGSEQYF. The CDR3 nucleotides read TGTGCCAGCAGTGAAGCGCGGGCAGGGGGGAGCGAGCAGTACTTC.

This chain uses TRBV5-6 with TRBJ1-2; 7 bases are shared with TRBD1. The germline V gene has CDR1 SGHDT and CDR2 YYEEEE. This CDR3 region has 15 residues. J lost 4 bases, V lost 0 bases, and 6 bases had no gene match. CDR3 sequence (DNA): TGTGCCAGCAGCTTGGGACAGGGCCTGGCCTATGGCTACACCTTC. It specifies CASSLGQGLAYGYTF.

The gene calls are TRBV6-5 and TRBJ2-2, with 9 positions matching TRBD2. Per the germline V gene, CDR1 is MNHEY and CDR2 is SVGAGI. This CDR3 is built from 15 residues. V was pared by 6 bases and J by 4 bases, with 6 bases of the junction left unmatched. The CDR3 region is CASSRSGGSTGELFF. The CDR3 nucleotides read TGTGCCAGCAGCAGAAGCGGGGGGAGCACCGGGGAGCTGTTTTTT.

The V and J genes are TRBV4-2 and TRBJ2-2, with D uncertain. The CDR3 is made up of 13 amino acids. Germline V gives CDR1 LGHNA, CDR2 YNFKEQ. Trimming pared 4 bases from V and 1 base from J, leaving 4 bases between. The CDR3 reads CASSRRNTGELFF. CDR3 coding DNA: TGTGCCAGCAGCCGGAGGAACACCGGGGAGCTGTTTTTT.

V is TRBV6-1 and J is TRBJ2-3; possibly TRBD1 for D (5 bases). The CDR3 is made up of 15 amino acids. Germline CDR1 MNHNS, CDR2 SASEGT. V shed 6 bases and J shed 0 bases, with 13 bases lying between them. The CDR3 bases are TGTGCCAGCAGACAGGTTTTCGCTAGCACAGATACGCAGTATTTT. Protein: CASRQVFASTDTQYF.

The chain recombines TRBV6-5 with TRBJ1-2; TRBD1 aligns across 8 bases. CDR1 and CDR2 from the germline V gene are MNHEY and SVGAGI. The V and J ends lost 5 bases and 5 bases, in that order; junction bases with no gene match: 4. This CDR3 comprises 13 residues. The CDR3 sequence is CASSIGQGYGYTF. CDR3 nucleotides: TGTGCCAGCAGTATCGGACAGGGATATGGCTACACCTTC.

J is TRBJ2-5 and V is TRBV6-5, with D possibly TRBD1 on 6 matching bases. The V end was cut by 6 bases, the J end by 1 base, with 12 bases between. The CDR3 runs to 14 residues. Germline V lookup: CDR1 MNHEY, CDR2 SVGAGI. For the CDR3, the DNA is TGTGCCAGCAGCGAACAGGGTACCCAAGAGACCCAGTACTTC. Translating it yields CASSEQGTQETQYF.

A few counts support this clone. The V and J genes are TRBV7-7 and TRBJ1-1, with D perhaps TRBD1 (6 bases). The germline CDR1 and CDR2 sequences are SSHAT and FNYEAQ (reference sequence). The V gene lost 1 base and the J gene lost 3 bases, with 9 bases spanning the gap. The CDR3 is 14 residues long. The CDR3 region has the DNA TGTGCCAGCAGCTTAGGGTCAGGGGACACTGAAGCTTTCTTT. It specifies CASSLGSGDTEAFF.

This clone was counted a few times. This sequence joins TRBV5-6 and TRBJ2-7; 12 bases align to TRBD2. This CDR3 is 16 amino acids long. From germline, CDR1 is SGHDT and CDR2 YYEEEE. J lost 3 bases, V lost 2 bases, and 6 bases had no gene match. CDR3 nucleotides: TGTGCCAGCAGCTTAGCTAGCGGGGGGGCCCGCTACGAGCAGTACTTC. It translates to CASSLASGGARYEQYF.

The genes are TRBV27 and TRBJ2-3; a possible D gene is TRBD2 (7 bases). V lost 6 bases and J lost 1, with 14 bases in between. CDR1 MNHEY and CDR2 SMNVEV come from the germline V gene (reference sequence). CDR3 length: 15 amino acids. The CDR3 region has the DNA TGTGCCAGCAGCCGCAGGGGAGGGGGCACAGATACGCAGTATTTT. It yields the protein CASSRRGGGTDTQYF.

The chain carries TRBV7-9 and TRBJ2-7; 7 bases line up with TRBD2. This CDR3 comprises 15 residues. After removal of 0 bases from V and 3 bases from J, the junction contained 5 bases not matched to a gene. Germline CDR1 is SEHNR and CDR2 is FQNEAQ (reference sequence). This chain's CDR3 is CASSLAGGMGYEQYF. Here the CDR3 DNA reads TGTGCCAGCAGCTTAGCGGGGGGGATGGGCTACGAGCAGTACTTC.

The rearrangement uses TRBV2 and TRBJ2-5; D call uncertain. The germline gives CDR1 SNHLY, CDR2 FYNNEI. CDR3 length: 11 amino acids. V was shortened by 3 bases and J by 4 bases, with 3 bases between the two germline ends. CDR3: CASSEAETQYF. The DNA for the CDR3 is TGTGCCAGCAGTGAGGCAGAGACCCAGTACTTC.

V usage is TRBV6-5 and J usage is TRBJ2-7; the match to TRBD1 covers 8 bases. Germline lookup yields CDR1 MNHEY and CDR2 SVGAGI. Losses at the gene ends were 2 bases for V and 3 bases for J; bases not matched to a gene: 3. This CDR3 contains 14 residues. CDR3: CASSYETGDYEQYF. CDR3 nucleotides: TGTGCCAGCAGTTACGAGACAGGGGACTACGAGCAGTACTTC.

The chain employs TRBV27 and TRBJ2-3, with 14 bases lining up with TRBD2. The CDR3 consists of 16 residues. V shed 6 bases and J 8 bases; nucleotides not matched to a gene: 10. CDR1 and CDR2 (germline): MNHEY, SMNVEV (reference sequence). The CDR3 DNA reads as TGTGCCAGCAGACACACGACTAGCGGGGGGGCTCGTACGCAGTATTTT. Protein product: CASRHTTSGGARTQYF.

The chain links TRBV19 to TRBJ1-4, with a possible D match to TRBD1 (6 bases). Trimming shortened V by 5 bases and J by 7 bases, and 11 bases separated the two germline ends. Germline CDR1 LNHDA, CDR2 SQIVND (reference sequence). CDR3 length: 13 residues. CDR3 bases: TGTGCCAGTAGTGGACAGTACCCTGAAAAACTGTTTTTT. Its protein product is CASSGQYPEKLFF.

V is TRBV6-1 and J is TRBJ2-6; D remains unclear. The ends were cut back, 8 bases at V and 0 bases at J, with 5 bases in the middle. This CDR3 is built from 13 residues. Germline CDR1 reads MNHNS; CDR2 reads SASEGT. DNA of the CDR3: TGTGCCAGCGCCAGCTCTGGGGCCAACGTCCTGACTTTC. Translating gives CASASSGANVLTF.

The chain employs TRBV10-2 and TRBJ1-3; no clear D gene. The CDR3 length is 16 residues. Trimming cost V 7 bases and J 0 bases, with 16 bases left between them. Germline assignment: CDR1 WSHSY and CDR2 SAAADI. CDR3 in DNA: TGCGCCAGCACCCCGGCGGGGATACACTCTGGAAACACCATATATTTT. Translated: CASTPAGIHSGNTIYF.

This clone has a single count. The rearrangement joins TRBV6-5 to TRBJ2-5; 10 nucleotides line up with TRBD1. The CDR3 covers 16 residues. The trim removed 4 bases at V and 5 bases at J, leaving 10 bases unmatched. Germline-derived CDR1 and CDR2 are MNHEY and SVGAGI. As DNA, the CDR3 is TGTGCCAGCAGTTCGGTAGGGACAGGGGTTGGTGAGACCCAGTACTTC. Residues: CASSSVGTGVGETQYF.

This clone was counted between two and nine times. The gene calls are TRBV7-9 and TRBJ2-7; 10 bases map to TRBD1. The trim removed 5 bases at V and 7 bases at J, leaving 11 bases unmatched. Germline CDR1 reads SEHNR; CDR2 reads FQNEAQ (reference sequence). The CDR3 has 15 residues. CDR3 DNA sequence: TGTGCCAGCAGCCTCGGACAGGGGGGTTTGGGTGAGCAGTACTTC. It translates to CASSLGQGGLGEQYF.

About this clone itself: This may be a read error: a much more frequent sequence differs by one nucleotide. This specimen includes other DNA sequences encoding the same CDR3. V gene TRBV28 combines with J gene TRBJ2-2; D possibly corresponds to TRBD1 (5 bases). The CDR3 length is 15 residues. Germline loops: CDR1 MDHEN, CDR2 SYDVKM. Between the trimmed V and J ends, which lost 4 bases and 0 bases, there was a span of 9 bases. CDR3 residues: CASSSDRANTGELFF. CDR3 sequence (DNA): TGTGCCAGCAGTTCCGACAGAGCGAACACCGGGGAGCTGTTTTTT.

This clone appeared a few times. This chain uses TRBV6-5 with TRBJ1-5; D is unclear. The V gene's germline CDR1 is MNHEY and CDR2 SVGAGI. This CDR3 has 15 amino acids. Trimming removed 6 bases at V and 0 bases at J, with 12 bases between. CDR3 residues: CASRDAGNSNQPQHF. Written as DNA, the CDR3 is TGTGCCAGCAGAGATGCGGGGAATAGCAATCAGCCCCAGCATTTT.

The chain combines TRBV4-3 with TRBJ2-1; TRBD2 might be the D (7 bases). The ends were cut back, 0 bases at V and 9 bases at J, with 15 bases in the middle. CDR3 length: 15 amino acids. Germline-derived CDR1 and CDR2 are LGHNA and YSLEER. The CDR3 DNA reads TGCGCCAGCAGCCAAGACGCCAGGGGCGGGAGTGAGCAGTTCTTC. Protein sequence: CASSQDARGGSEQFF.

V and J are TRBV5-4 and TRBJ1-2; D is perhaps TRBD1 (6 bases). Trimming removed 4 bases from V and 3 bases from J, with 16 bases in between. This CDR3 has 15 amino acids. Germline CDR1 is SGHNT and CDR2 is YYREEE (reference sequence). CDR3 nucleotide sequence: TGTGCCAGCAGCCAGTCGACAGGAGCGGACTATGGCTACACCTTC. This codes for CASSQSTGADYGYTF.

This sequence joins TRBV6-1 and TRBJ2-2; D is perhaps TRBD1 (6 bases). The germline V and J ends were trimmed by 6 bases and 7 bases, with 9 bases remaining between them. CDR1 and CDR2 from the germline V gene are MNHNS and SASEGT. The CDR3 runs to 12 residues. CDR3 in amino acids: CASRQGVGELFF. The CDR3 DNA is TGTGCCAGCAGACAGGGCGTCGGGGAGCTGTTTTTT.

This rearrangement joins TRBV2 to TRBJ1-5, with D unclear. Trimming removed 3 bases at V and 1 base at J, with 10 bases between. CDR1 SNHLY and CDR2 FYNNEI come from the germline V gene. This CDR3 region has 15 residues. This CDR3 reads CASSEMLRSNQPQHF. The CDR3 DNA sequence: TGTGCCAGCAGTGAGATGCTCAGGAGCAATCAGCCCCAGCATTTT.

The chain combines TRBV10-2 with TRBJ2-7; no clear D. The CDR3 runs to 14 residues. Between the trimmed V and J ends, which lost 1 base and 5 bases, there was a span of 12 bases. CDR1 WSHSY and CDR2 SAAADI come from the germline V gene. CDR3 sequence: CASSEYPRRNEQYF. The CDR3 nucleotides are TGCGCCAGCAGTGAGTATCCTAGAAGGAACGAGCAGTACTTC.

The chain recombines TRBV4-3 with TRBJ2-1, with 10 bases aligning to TRBD2. Germline-derived CDR1 and CDR2 are LGHNA and YSLEER. V dropped 3 bases and J dropped 7; count of bases not matched to a gene: 12. The CDR3 is made up of 17 amino acids. CDR3 sequence: CASSHRLAGETLNEQFF. DNA of the CDR3: TGCGCCAGCAGCCACCGACTAGCGGGCGAAACTCTTAATGAGCAGTTCTTC.

The chain employs TRBV6-6 and TRBJ1-2; D might be TRBD1 (6 bases). CDR1 and CDR2 (germline): MNHNY, SVGAGI (reference sequence). V gave up 5 bases and J gave up 4 bases, with 17 bases separating them. The CDR3 covers 15 residues. The CDR3 reads CASSDKLDSAYGYTF. CDR3 coding DNA: TGTGCCAGCAGTGACAAACTGGACAGTGCCTATGGCTACACCTTC.